Following are 19 T cell receptor beta chains from one sample sequenced in a study of cytomegalovirus exposure and HLA in healthy donors. Researchers ran the PCR with 60 Vbeta and 13 Jbeta primers. Clones were read by immunoSEQ multiplex PCR, and TCRdb kept only the in-frame ones, dropping some. The sample holds roughly 84,000 clones, less than 80% seen once. The specimen was PBMCs. The receptors stem from a middle-aged woman in good health and CMV-seropositive.

This clone came up once. This chain connects TRBV9 to TRBJ2-1; 9 bases line up with TRBD2. Germline V gene data show CDR1 as SGDLS and CDR2 as YYNGEE. Trimming at V came to 7 bases and at J to 5 bases, leaving 4 bases not matched to a gene. The CDR3 is 13 amino acids. The CDR3: CASSAGGNNEQFF. The CDR3 coding sequence is TGTGCCAGCTCTGCGGGAGGGAACAATGAGCAGTTCTTC.

This clone was observed a single time. The gene calls are TRBV5-1 and TRBJ2-3; D is ambiguous. This CDR3 comprises 13 residues. Trimming removed 1 base from V and 6 bases from J, with 9 bases in between. Germline V gene sequence: CDR1 SGHRS, CDR2 YFSETQ. The CDR3 nucleotides are TGCGCCAGCAGCTTGCCGAGTAGCGATACGCAGTATTTT. Its protein is CASSLPSSDTQYF. The full variable domain, with the rest looked up from reference TRBV5-1 and TRBJ2-3, is KAGVTQTPRYLIKTRGQQVTLSCSPISGHRSVSWYQQTPGQGLQFLFEYFSETQRNKGNFPGRFSGRQFSNSRSEMNVSTLELGDSALYLCASSLPSSDTQYFGPGTRLTVL.

J is TRBJ2-1 and V is TRBV19, with TRBD1 matching over 10 bases. Looked up from germline, CDR1 is LNHDA and CDR2 is SQIVND (reference sequence). After removal of 5 bases from V and 9 bases from J, the junction contained 10 bases not matched to a gene. This CDR3 comprises 15 residues. Here the CDR3 reads CASSVSGTGAREQFF. The CDR3 DNA is TGTGCCAGTAGTGTTTCCGGGACAGGGGCGCGTGAGCAGTTCTTC.

The V call is TRBV5-5, the J call TRBJ1-5; perhaps TRBD1 as D (5 bases). V lost 1 base, J lost 2 bases, and 10 bases lay in between. CDR1 is SGHKS, CDR2 YYEKEE, per germline (reference sequence). There are 15 residues in the CDR3. The DNA of the CDR3 is TGTGCCAGCAGCTTGACAGGCTCAGGCAATCAGCCCCAGCATTTT. This gives the protein CASSLTGSGNQPQHF.

This clone was recorded a few times. This sequence joins TRBV5-4 and TRBJ2-1; D is uncertain. V lost 0 bases to trimming and J lost 7 bases, with 8 bases between them. The CDR3 is made up of 13 amino acids. The V gene's germline CDR1 is SGHNT and CDR2 YYREEE (reference sequence). CDR3 sequence reads: CASSLEPENEQFF. CDR3 sequence (DNA): TGTGCCAGCAGCTTGGAGCCGGAGAATGAGCAGTTCTTC.

The genes are TRBV6-4 and TRBJ2-3, with 8 bases that match TRBD2. CDR1 is MRHNA and CDR2 is SNTAGT in the germline V gene. J was trimmed by 0 bases and V by 4 bases; bases with no gene match: 0. This CDR3 is 14 amino acids long. CDR3 coding DNA: TGTGCCAGCAGTGCTAGCGGGAGCACAGATACGCAGTATTTT. It specifies CASSASGSTDTQYF.

The gene calls are TRBV25-1 and TRBJ2-7, with D possibly matching TRBD2 (5 bases). CDR3 length equals 14 residues. Germline CDR1 and CDR2: MGHDK and SYGVNS. Trimming removed 1 base from V and 6 bases from J, with 13 bases in between. The CDR3 sequence: CASSESFLASEQYF. The CDR3, as DNA: TGTGCCAGCAGTGAATCGTTTCTAGCTTCCGAGCAGTACTTC.

The V and J genes are TRBV4-3 and TRBJ2-7, with 8 bases aligning to TRBD1. The CDR3 is made up of 19 amino acids. Germline V gene lookup returns CDR1 LGHNA and CDR2 YSLEER. V gave up 1 base and J gave up 2 bases; unmatched junction bases: 16. The CDR3 DNA sequence: TGCGCCAGCAGCCAAGCCTACCCTTTTCTAGGACAGGGTACCTACGAGCAGTACTTC. It encodes CASSQAYPFLGQGTYEQYF.

This sequence joins TRBV5-5 and TRBJ1-1; D is unclear. Trimming took 6 bases from V and 4 from J, leaving 10 bases between them. The CDR3 loop spans 12 amino acids. Per germline, CDR1 SGHKS and CDR2 YYEKEE (reference sequence). CDR3 bases: TGTGCCAGCACCCCCCGGGGCACTGAAGCTTTCTTT. This codes for CASTPRGTEAFF. Complete variable domain (other parts from reference TRBV5-5 and TRBJ1-1): DAGVTQSPTHLIKTRGQQVTLRCSPISGHKSVSWYQQVLGQGPQFIFQYYEKEERGRGNFPDRFSARQFPNYSSELNVNALLLGDSALYLCASTPRGTEAFFGQGTRLTVV.

The rearrangement uses TRBV7-6 and TRBJ2-3; possible D gene TRBD2, 6 bases. Trimming shortened V by 2 bases and J by 1 base, and 13 bases separated the two germline ends. CDR1 is SGHVS and CDR2 is FNYEAQ in the germline V gene. The CDR3 is 16 amino acids. Here the CDR3 reads CASSLWGKRGTDTQYF. CDR3 nucleotides: TGTGCCAGCAGCTTATGGGGGAAGCGGGGCACAGATACGCAGTATTTT.

J is TRBJ2-3 and V is TRBV4-3, with 7 bases that match TRBD1. V gave up 0 bases and J gave up 4 bases; unmatched junction bases: 7. The CDR3 runs 16 residues. Germline loops: CDR1 LGHNA, CDR2 YSLEER. Here the CDR3 reads CASSQDRDSNSDTQYF. CDR3 nucleotide sequence: TGCGCCAGCAGCCAAGATAGGGACAGCAATTCAGATACGCAGTATTTT.

The chain combines TRBV7-2 with TRBJ2-7; TRBD1 matches 8 bases. This CDR3 comprises 15 residues. V lost 5 bases to trimming and J lost 2 bases; unmatched junction nucleotides: 8. The germline V gene has CDR1 SGHTA and CDR2 FQGNSA. CDR3 loop: CASSVFGDRTYEQYF. CDR3 nucleotide sequence: TGTGCCAGCAGCGTTTTTGGGGACAGGACCTACGAGCAGTACTTC.

This clone was recorded once. In DNA, the CDR3 is TGTGCCAGCAGCTTAAGACAGGCTCTTCAGCCCCAGCATTTT. Amino acid sequence: CASSLRQALQPQHF. The chain recombines TRBV7-2 with TRBJ1-5; tentatively, D is TRBD1 (6 bases). Germline V gene data show CDR1 as SGHTA and CDR2 as FQGNSA. CDR3 size: 14 residues. Trimming took off 2 bases at V and 6 bases at J, with 11 bases between the two ends.

This rearrangement joins TRBV27 to TRBJ1-1; 8 nucleotides align to TRBD1. After removal of 0 bases from V and 4 bases from J, the junction contained 1 base not matched to a gene. Per the germline V gene, CDR1 is MNHEY and CDR2 is SMNVEV (reference sequence). This CDR3 has 14 amino acids. Here the CDR3 DNA reads TGTGCCAGCAGTTTATCTACAGGGGGCACTGAAGCTTTCTTT. It codes for CASSLSTGGTEAFF.

This clone showed up just a few times. The gene calls are TRBV19 and TRBJ1-5, with 7 positions matching TRBD1. The CDR3 length is 14 residues. Germline V gene sequence: CDR1 LNHDA, CDR2 SQIVND (reference sequence). J lost 7 bases, V lost 5 bases, and 8 bases had no gene match. The CDR3, as DNA: TGTGCCAGTAGTTCAAGACAGGGTGGCCAGCCCCAGCATTTT. Translating it yields CASSSRQGGQPQHF.

This clone was found a few times. The V gene is TRBV7-9, the J gene TRBJ2-1; TRBD1 matches 9 bases. The V gene end was trimmed by 2 bases and the J gene end by 15 bases; junction bases not matched to a gene: 8. CDR1 is SEHNR and CDR2 is FQNEAQ in the germline V gene (reference sequence). The CDR3 length is 13 residues. CDR3 sequence reads: CASSLFGGTGSFF. Here the CDR3 DNA reads TGTGCCAGCAGCTTATTCGGTGGGACAGGGTCGTTCTTC.

This chain connects TRBV27 to TRBJ2-5; no clear D gene. Germline values: CDR1 MNHEY, CDR2 SMNVEV (reference sequence). This CDR3 comprises 13 residues. Trimming shortened V by 5 bases and J by 0 bases, and 7 bases separated the two germline ends. CDR3 in amino acids: CASSPSYQETQYF. The CDR3 DNA reads as TGTGCCAGCAGTCCTTCGTACCAAGAGACCCAGTACTTC.

This clone came up a few times. This chain joins TRBV28 and TRBJ2-7; TRBD1 is a possible D gene (6 bases). The CDR3 totals 15 residues. Between the trimmed V and J ends, which lost 2 bases and 4 bases, there was a span of 15 bases. Germline V gene sequence: CDR1 MDHEN, CDR2 SYDVKM. The CDR3 loop reads CASSLTSTGTYEQYF. In nucleotides, the CDR3 is TGTGCCAGCAGTTTAACAAGTACAGGGACGTACGAGCAGTACTTC.

This clone is a singleton in its sample. The chain combines TRBV7-9 with TRBJ2-2; weak D call: TRBD1 (7 bases). The CDR3 spans 17 residues. The V end lost 5 bases, the J end lost 1 base, and 17 bases lay between the germline ends. The germline gives CDR1 SEHNR, CDR2 FQNEAQ (reference sequence). For the CDR3, the DNA is TGTGCCAGCAGCGCCCAGGGGGGTTCGTGGAACACCGGGGAGCTGTTTTTT. Amino acids: CASSAQGGSWNTGELFF.